This TCR beta chain was profiled in a study of metastatic and nonmetastatic thyroid tumors. This clone was seen repeatedly, ten times or more. The CDR3 has 14 residues. Germline-derived CDR1 and CDR2 are SGHAT and FQNNGV. The V and J ends lost 5 bases and 5 bases respectively, with 13 bases between them. Thyroid surgery took place with no prior treatment in any patient. TCRdb re-clonotyped the PCR reads through MiXCR. The sample consists of 25,000 to 35,000 clones, around 25% of them appearing once. The sequence came from a female donor with papillary thyroid cancer or a benign thyroid nodule (not recorded which). Some clones in this sample may be carry-over from other donors' samples. The rearrangement uses TRBV11-2 and TRBJ2-1; tentatively, D is TRBD2 (6 bases). Sequencing input: blood. This CDR3 reads CASSLFGGNNEQFF. The DNA for the CDR3 is TGTGCCAGCAGCCTCTTCGGGGGTAACAATGAGCAGTTCTTC.